A selection of T cell receptor beta chains follows, all from one sample in a study of cytomegalovirus exposure and HLA in healthy donors. The data were produced by immunoSEQ multiplex PCR, yet TCRdb's version contains in-frame clones alone and is incomplete. This table has roughly 70,000 clones, 70% to 85% appearing once. Sequencing used PBMCs. The receptor set was obtained from a human donor in good health. The CDR3 runs from the conserved cysteine through the conserved F or W. Fields, in order: D gene, J gene, clone size, V gene, CDR3 DNA, CDR3 protein. D genes are given only for firm matches. Rows may omit the clone size; those that give it use once, few, many or a size class.

d_gene: -
j_gene: TRBJ1-1
abundance: -
v_gene: TRBV6-1
CDR3nt: TGTGCCAGCACAGGGGTCTCGGAGAACACTGAAGCTTTCTTT
CDR3aa: CASTGVSENTEAFF

d_gene: TRBD1
j_gene: TRBJ1-3
abundance: -
v_gene: TRBV5-1
CDR3nt: TGCGCCAGCAGCTGGAACTCCGGGACAGATGGAAACACCATATATTTT
CDR3aa: CASSWNSGTDGNTIYF

d_gene: -
j_gene: TRBJ2-7
abundance: once
v_gene: TRBV7-9
CDR3nt: TGTGCCAGCAGCTCAAACCGGGACACCTACGAGCAGTACTTC
CDR3aa: CASSSNRDTYEQYF

d_gene: TRBD1
j_gene: TRBJ1-2
abundance: once
v_gene: TRBV6-5
CDR3nt: TGTGCCAGCAGCTCACCGGGACAGGGCTCCGGCTACACCTTC
CDR3aa: CASSSPGQGSGYTF

d_gene: -
j_gene: TRBJ1-1
abundance: few
v_gene: TRBV6-6
CDR3nt: TGTGCCAGCACTCTAGACAGGGAAGCTTTCTTT
CDR3aa: CASTLDREAFF

d_gene: TRBD1
j_gene: TRBJ2-7
abundance: -
v_gene: TRBV27
CDR3nt: TGTGCCAGCAGGTTGAGGGACAGGGGGCACGAGCAGTACTTC
CDR3aa: CASRLRDRGHEQYF

d_gene: -
j_gene: TRBJ1-1
abundance: -
v_gene: TRBV29-1
CDR3nt: TGCAGCGTTGATTCAGGGGCCTCCCGCACTGAAGCTTTCTTT
CDR3aa: CSVDSGASRTEAFF

d_gene: -
j_gene: TRBJ1-2
abundance: -
v_gene: TRBV5-6
CDR3nt: TGTGCCAGCAGCTTGGTAACTAACTATGGCTACACCTTC
CDR3aa: CASSLVTNYGYTF

d_gene: TRBD2
j_gene: TRBJ2-1
abundance: -
v_gene: TRBV7-6
CDR3nt: TGTGCCAGCAGCTTAATGACTAGCAACAATGAGCAGTTCTTC
CDR3aa: CASSLMTSNNEQFF

d_gene: -
j_gene: TRBJ2-2
abundance: -
v_gene: TRBV11-2
CDR3nt: TGTGCCAGCAGCCGCGCGTGGAGGGTTAACGGGGAGCTGTTTTTT
CDR3aa: CASSRAWRVNGELFF

d_gene: -
j_gene: TRBJ2-5
abundance: -
v_gene: TRBV13
CDR3nt: TGTGCCAGCAGCTTAGGACAGGGAAGGGCTGTAATGTCGGCTCAGTACTTC
CDR3aa: CASSLGQGRAVMSAQYF

d_gene: TRBD2
j_gene: TRBJ2-5
abundance: -
v_gene: TRBV9
CDR3nt: TGTGCCAGCAGCGTAGGTTCTTACCCGGGGGCTAGCGGGAGTCAAGAGACCCAGTACTTC
CDR3aa: CASSVGSYPGASGSQETQYF

d_gene: TRBD2
j_gene: TRBJ2-5
abundance: -
v_gene: TRBV5-1
CDR3nt: TGCGCCAGCAGCTTGGTTGGGGCGGGAGCCACTGGAGAGACCCAGTACTTC
CDR3aa: CASSLVGAGATGETQYF

d_gene: -
j_gene: TRBJ1-4
abundance: once
v_gene: TRBV19
CDR3nt: TGTGCCAGTAGTAGGGGCACAGAAAAACTGTTTTTT
CDR3aa: CASSRGTEKLFF

d_gene: -
j_gene: TRBJ2-6
abundance: -
v_gene: TRBV6-1
CDR3nt: TGTGCCAGCAGTGATTATTTTAACCGGGACTCCTACTCTGGGGCCAACGTCCTGACTTTC
CDR3aa: CASSDYFNRDSYSGANVLTF

d_gene: TRBD2
j_gene: TRBJ2-1
abundance: -
v_gene: TRBV19
CDR3nt: TGTGCCAGTAGTCGGAGACTAGCGGCCCACAATGAGCAGTTCTTC
CDR3aa: CASSRRLAAHNEQFF

d_gene: -
j_gene: TRBJ1-2
abundance: -
v_gene: TRBV7-8
CDR3nt: TGTGCCAGCAGCTTAGCGGCAGGGATTTATGTGGGCTACACCTTC
CDR3aa: CASSLAAGIYVGYTF

d_gene: -
j_gene: TRBJ1-1
abundance: -
v_gene: TRBV2
CDR3nt: TGTGCCAGCAGGGGAGCCTCAGGCACTGAAGCTTTCTTT
CDR3aa: CASRGASGTEAFF

d_gene: TRBD1
j_gene: TRBJ1-5
abundance: -
v_gene: TRBV2
CDR3nt: TGTGCCAGCAGCGCTACAGGGGGCAGTCAGCCCCAGCATTTT
CDR3aa: CASSATGGSQPQHF

d_gene: -
j_gene: TRBJ2-5
abundance: -
v_gene: TRBV5-1
CDR3nt: TGCGCCAGCAGCTTGAAGCCAGAGACCCAGTACTTC
CDR3aa: CASSLKPETQYF

d_gene: -
j_gene: TRBJ2-3
abundance: -
v_gene: TRBV4-2
CDR3nt: TGTGCCAGCAGCCAAGTTCCAGGTAATACGCAGTATTTT
CDR3aa: CASSQVPGNTQYF

d_gene: TRBD1
j_gene: TRBJ2-7
abundance: -
v_gene: TRBV5-4
CDR3nt: TGTGCCAGCAGCCCACGGGACAGGGAACACGAGCAGTACTTC
CDR3aa: CASSPRDREHEQYF

d_gene: -
j_gene: TRBJ1-4
abundance: -
v_gene: TRBV30
CDR3nt: TGTGCCTGGAGTGTACAACCTAATGAAAAACTGTTTTTT
CDR3aa: CAWSVQPNEKLFF

d_gene: TRBD2
j_gene: TRBJ2-7
abundance: -
v_gene: TRBV7-9
CDR3nt: TGTGCCAGCAACCAGGGCGGGAGCCACGAGCAGTACTTC
CDR3aa: CASNQGGSHEQYF

d_gene: -
j_gene: TRBJ2-7
abundance: -
v_gene: TRBV13
CDR3nt: TGTGCCAGCAGCTCTAAATCCCAGGTGTACGAGCAGTACTTC
CDR3aa: CASSSKSQVYEQYF

d_gene: TRBD1
j_gene: TRBJ1-1
abundance: -
v_gene: TRBV6-6
CDR3nt: TGTGCCAGCAGTCCAAACCAGGGGGCGGCTTTCTTT
CDR3aa: CASSPNQGAAFF

d_gene: TRBD2
j_gene: TRBJ2-7
abundance: -
v_gene: TRBV4-1
CDR3nt: TGCGCCAGCAGCCAAGATCAAGCGGGAGGCTCCTACGAGCAGTACTTC
CDR3aa: CASSQDQAGGSYEQYF

d_gene: TRBD2
j_gene: TRBJ2-3
abundance: -
v_gene: TRBV7-3
CDR3nt: TGTGCCAGCAGCCGAAGCGGGGGGTACACAGATACGCAGTATTTT
CDR3aa: CASSRSGGYTDTQYF

d_gene: -
j_gene: TRBJ2-1
abundance: once
v_gene: TRBV5-1
CDR3nt: TGCGCCAGCAGCTTGGCCCCAGATGAGCAGTTCTTC
CDR3aa: CASSLAPDEQFF

d_gene: TRBD2
j_gene: TRBJ2-7
abundance: few
v_gene: TRBV7-8
CDR3nt: TGTGCCAGCAGCTTAGCTGGGCTAGCGGGAGGCAGCTCCTACGAGCAGTACTTC
CDR3aa: CASSLAGLAGGSSYEQYF

d_gene: -
j_gene: TRBJ2-3
abundance: -
v_gene: TRBV18
CDR3nt: TGTGCCAGCTCACCACGAGAGGATACGCAGTATTTT
CDR3aa: CASSPREDTQYF

d_gene: -
j_gene: TRBJ2-5
abundance: -
v_gene: TRBV27
CDR3nt: TGTGCCAGCAGTCCCTCGAGAACAGGTCACCAAGAGACCCAGTACTTC
CDR3aa: CASSPSRTGHQETQYF

d_gene: -
j_gene: TRBJ2-1
abundance: -
v_gene: TRBV6-1
CDR3nt: TGTGCCAGCAGACCCGACTACTACAATGAGCAGTTCTTC
CDR3aa: CASRPDYYNEQFF

d_gene: TRBD2
j_gene: TRBJ2-5
abundance: once
v_gene: TRBV14
CDR3nt: TGTGCCAGCAGCCAGGCCCTAGCGGGAGGAGAGACCCAGTACTTC
CDR3aa: CASSQALAGGETQYF

d_gene: TRBD1
j_gene: TRBJ1-3
abundance: few
v_gene: TRBV19
CDR3nt: TGTGCCAGTAGGGGACAGGATTCCTTCGGAAACACCATATATTTT
CDR3aa: CASRGQDSFGNTIYF

d_gene: TRBD1
j_gene: TRBJ2-5
abundance: -
v_gene: TRBV7-7
CDR3nt: TGTGCTAGCAGCTTAGAGGTGGGAGGGACAGGGCTGGAGACCCAGTACTTC
CDR3aa: CASSLEVGGTGLETQYF

d_gene: -
j_gene: TRBJ2-7
abundance: once
v_gene: TRBV7-9
CDR3nt: TGTGCCAGCAGCTTTCCCTCCCAGGCAGTCTACGAGCAGTACTTC
CDR3aa: CASSFPSQAVYEQYF

d_gene: TRBD2
j_gene: TRBJ2-6
abundance: -
v_gene: TRBV6-1
CDR3nt: TGTGCCAGCAGTGGGGGAGGGGGCGGGGGGGCCAACGTCCTGCCTTTC
CDR3aa: CASSGGGGGGANVLPF

d_gene: -
j_gene: TRBJ1-3
abundance: -
v_gene: TRBV29-1
CDR3nt: TGCAGCGTTGAAGAGGGTTCAGGTTCGAGTGGAAACACCATATATTTT
CDR3aa: CSVEEGSGSSGNTIYF

d_gene: TRBD1
j_gene: TRBJ1-1
abundance: -
v_gene: TRBV2
CDR3nt: TGTGCCAGCAGGACAGGGATCAACACTGAAGCTTTCTTT
CDR3aa: CASRTGINTEAFF

d_gene: TRBD1
j_gene: TRBJ2-2
abundance: once
v_gene: TRBV30
CDR3nt: TGTGCCTGGAGTGTCGACAGGGGAATTTTTCTCGGGGAGCTGTTTTTT
CDR3aa: CAWSVDRGIFLGELFF

d_gene: -
j_gene: TRBJ2-3
abundance: -
v_gene: TRBV13
CDR3nt: TGTGCCAGCAGCTCTCCCCTGACTAGCACAGATACGCAGTATTTT
CDR3aa: CASSSPLTSTDTQYF

d_gene: -
j_gene: TRBJ1-4
abundance: -
v_gene: TRBV27
CDR3nt: TGTGCCAGCAGCAACCCGTCCGGGGGGCCATCCGCTAATGAAAAACTGTTTTTT
CDR3aa: CASSNPSGGPSANEKLFF

d_gene: TRBD1
j_gene: TRBJ1-6
abundance: -
v_gene: TRBV5-6
CDR3nt: TGTGCCAGCAGCCTCTTCCAGGGGGTAGGGTCACCCCTCCACTTT
CDR3aa: CASSLFQGVGSPLHF

d_gene: TRBD1
j_gene: TRBJ1-1
abundance: once
v_gene: TRBV5-6
CDR3nt: TGTGCCAGCAGCTTGTCCGTCCCGGGACAGGGTATGGGGGGCACTGAAGCTTTCTTT
CDR3aa: CASSLSVPGQGMGGTEAFF

d_gene: TRBD1
j_gene: TRBJ2-2
abundance: -
v_gene: TRBV7-6
CDR3nt: TGTGCCAGCAGCTACCGGGACAGGGATCCCGGGGAGCTGTTTTTT
CDR3aa: CASSYRDRDPGELFF

d_gene: -
j_gene: TRBJ1-1
abundance: -
v_gene: TRBV5-4
CDR3nt: TGTGCCAGCAGCGGAGGGGGGGCGCAGTCTTACACTGAAGCTTTCTTT
CDR3aa: CASSGGGAQSYTEAFF

d_gene: TRBD1
j_gene: TRBJ1-5
abundance: once
v_gene: TRBV6-5
CDR3nt: TGTGCCAGCAGCCGAACAGGGGGGAACAATCAGCCCCAGCATTTT
CDR3aa: CASSRTGGNNQPQHF

d_gene: TRBD1
j_gene: TRBJ2-4
abundance: -
v_gene: TRBV10-1
CDR3nt: TGCGCCAGCAGTGAAGGACGGGACAGGGGCATTCAGTACTTC
CDR3aa: CASSEGRDRGIQYF

d_gene: TRBD2
j_gene: TRBJ2-5
abundance: -
v_gene: TRBV11-3
CDR3nt: TGTGCCAGCAGCTTGGGACTAGCAAACCAAGAGACCCAGTACTTC
CDR3aa: CASSLGLANQETQYF

d_gene: TRBD1
j_gene: TRBJ1-2
abundance: -
v_gene: TRBV5-1
CDR3nt: TGCGCCAGCAGCTTGGTGGGGACAGGGACCCTTAATGGCTACACCTTC
CDR3aa: CASSLVGTGTLNGYTF

d_gene: -
j_gene: TRBJ1-3
abundance: -
v_gene: TRBV6-1
CDR3nt: TGTGCCAGCAGTGAAAGAGTCCATTCATCCCCGGGGTCTACCATATATTTT
CDR3aa: CASSERVHSSPGSTIYF

d_gene: -
j_gene: TRBJ1-5
abundance: -
v_gene: TRBV25-1
CDR3nt: TGTGCCAGCAGTGAATATCGAGAGAACGGTGAATCAAGGCCCCAGCATTTT
CDR3aa: CASSEYRENGESRPQHF